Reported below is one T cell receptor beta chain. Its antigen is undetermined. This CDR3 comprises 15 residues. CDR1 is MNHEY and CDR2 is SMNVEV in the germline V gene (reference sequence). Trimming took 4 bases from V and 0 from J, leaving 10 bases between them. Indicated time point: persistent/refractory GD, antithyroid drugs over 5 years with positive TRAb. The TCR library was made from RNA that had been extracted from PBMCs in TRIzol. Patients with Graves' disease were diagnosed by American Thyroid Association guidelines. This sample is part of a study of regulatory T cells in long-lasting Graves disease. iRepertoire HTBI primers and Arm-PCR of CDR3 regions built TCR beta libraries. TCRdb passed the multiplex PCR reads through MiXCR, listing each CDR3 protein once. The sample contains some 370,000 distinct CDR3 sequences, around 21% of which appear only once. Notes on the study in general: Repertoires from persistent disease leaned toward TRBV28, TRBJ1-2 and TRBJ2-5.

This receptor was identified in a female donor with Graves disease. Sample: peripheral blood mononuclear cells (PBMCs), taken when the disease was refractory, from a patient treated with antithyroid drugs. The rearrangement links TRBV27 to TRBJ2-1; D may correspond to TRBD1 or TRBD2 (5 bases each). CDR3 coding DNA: TGTGCCAGCAGTTCCTGGGGGAGCTCCTACAATGAGCAGTTCTTC. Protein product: CASSSWGSSYNEQFF.